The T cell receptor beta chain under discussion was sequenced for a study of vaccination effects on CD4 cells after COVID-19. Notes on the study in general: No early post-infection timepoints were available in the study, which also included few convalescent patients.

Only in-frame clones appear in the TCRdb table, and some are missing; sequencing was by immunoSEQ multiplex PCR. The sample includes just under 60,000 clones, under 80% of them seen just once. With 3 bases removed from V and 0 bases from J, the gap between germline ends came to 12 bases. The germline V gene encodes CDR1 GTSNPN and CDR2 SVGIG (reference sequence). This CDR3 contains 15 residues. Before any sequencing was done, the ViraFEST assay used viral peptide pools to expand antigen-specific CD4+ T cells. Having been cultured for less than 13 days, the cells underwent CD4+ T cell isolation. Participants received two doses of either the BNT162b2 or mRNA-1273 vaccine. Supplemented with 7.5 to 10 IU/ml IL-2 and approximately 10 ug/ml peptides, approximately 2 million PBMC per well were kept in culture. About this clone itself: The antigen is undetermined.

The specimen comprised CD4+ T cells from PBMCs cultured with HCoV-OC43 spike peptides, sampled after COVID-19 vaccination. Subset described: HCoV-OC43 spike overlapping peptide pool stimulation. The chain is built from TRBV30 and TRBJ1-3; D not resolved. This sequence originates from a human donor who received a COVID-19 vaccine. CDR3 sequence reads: CAWSPRVFSGNTIYF. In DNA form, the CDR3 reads TGTGCCTGGAGCCCCCGGGTGTTCTCTGGAAACACCATATATTTT.